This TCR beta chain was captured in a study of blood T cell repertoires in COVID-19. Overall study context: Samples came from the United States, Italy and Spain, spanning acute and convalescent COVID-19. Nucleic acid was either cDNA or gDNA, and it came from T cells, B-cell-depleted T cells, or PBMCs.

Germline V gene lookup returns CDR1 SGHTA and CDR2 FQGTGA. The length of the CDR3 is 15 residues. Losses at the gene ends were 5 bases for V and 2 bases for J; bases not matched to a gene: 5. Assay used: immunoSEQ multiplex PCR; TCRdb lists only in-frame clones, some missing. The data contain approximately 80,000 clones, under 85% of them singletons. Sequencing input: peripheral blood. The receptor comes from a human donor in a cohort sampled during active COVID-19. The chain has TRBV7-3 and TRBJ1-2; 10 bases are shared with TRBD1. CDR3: CASSLGTGANYGYTF. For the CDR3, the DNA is TGTGCCAGCAGCCTCGGGACAGGGGCGAACTATGGCTACACCTTC.